The 27 T cell receptor beta chains below come from one sample, sequenced in a study of cytomegalovirus exposure and HLA in healthy donors. This PCR relied on a set of 60 Vbeta primers and 13 Jbeta primers. Clones were sequenced by immunoSEQ multiplex PCR, and TCRdb holds only the in-frame ones, with some missing. Counted here are approximately 190,000 clones, over 80% occurring once; the ten biggest clones make up roughly 6.3%. The sample was PBMCs. These receptors were collected from a man aged 40-49 years in good health and CMV-seropositive.

This chain joins TRBV7-3 and TRBJ2-7, with D possibly TRBD1 on 6 matching bases. CDR3 length equals 13 residues. The germline gives CDR1 SGHTA, CDR2 FQGTGA. The ends were cut back, 4 bases at V and 2 bases at J, with 9 bases in the middle. The CDR3 loop reads CASSSDSTYEQYF. CDR3 nucleotides: TGTGCCAGCAGCTCGGACAGCACCTACGAGCAGTACTTC.

The chain couples TRBV5-4 to TRBJ2-1; D might be TRBD2 (6 bases). Germline-derived CDR1 and CDR2 are SGHNT and YYREEE (reference sequence). Trimming removed 0 bases from V and 6 bases from J, with 19 bases in between. The CDR3 contains 17 residues. The CDR3 nucleotides are TGTGCCAGCAGCTTGGGGGGGACTGGGGGGATGGCCAATGAGCAGTTCTTC. Residues: CASSLGGTGGMANEQFF.

This rearrangement joins TRBV7-8 to TRBJ2-4; 10 nucleotides agree with TRBD2. The CDR3 covers 16 residues. V gave up 5 bases and J gave up 3 bases; unmatched junction bases: 7. Germline V lookup: CDR1 SGHVS, CDR2 FQNEAQ. CDR3 protein: CASSHTSGEGKNIQYF. Here the CDR3 DNA reads TGTGCCAGCAGCCATACTAGCGGGGAAGGCAAAAACATTCAGTACTTC.

This chain uses TRBV9 with TRBJ2-3; D unclear. The V gene lost 2 bases and the J gene lost 5 bases, with 6 bases spanning the gap. Germline V CDR1 and CDR2: SGDLS, YYNGEE. The CDR3 spans 12 residues. CDR3 DNA: TGTGCCAGCAGCGTTAGAGAAGATACGCAGTATTTT. It encodes CASSVREDTQYF.

CDR3 sequence reads: CASSRVGDYEQYF. CDR3 nucleotide sequence: TGTGCCAGCAGCCGCGTCGGGGATTACGAGCAGTACTTC. J is TRBJ2-7 and V is TRBV4-2; D might be TRBD2 (5 bases). Deletions cut 4 bases from V and 4 bases from J, with 11 bases between. The length of the CDR3 is 13 residues. Germline CDR1 is LGHNA and CDR2 is YNFKEQ.

The V call is TRBV5-6, the J call TRBJ2-2; D possibly corresponds to TRBD1 (6 bases). The CDR3 sequence is 13 residues long. CDR1 is SGHDT, CDR2 YYEEEE, per germline. Trimming shortened V by 4 bases and J by 4 bases, and 8 bases separated the two germline ends. The CDR3 is CASSRDITGELFF. CDR3 DNA: TGTGCCAGCAGCCGGGACATCACCGGGGAGCTGTTTTTT.

This clone was seen once. J is TRBJ2-7 and V is TRBV5-1, with D unresolved. The CDR3 is made up of 13 amino acids. Germline V gene data show CDR1 as SGHRS and CDR2 as YFSETQ. V was cut by 4 bases and J by 1 base, with 9 bases left in between. CDR3 in amino acids: CASSALRSYEQYF. DNA of the CDR3: TGCGCCAGCAGCGCTCTAAGATCCTACGAGCAGTACTTC.

The rearrangement joins TRBV5-6 to TRBJ1-3; no definite D call. The CDR3 loop spans 12 amino acids. From germline, CDR1 is SGHDT and CDR2 YYEEEE. The V and J ends lost 2 bases and 7 bases respectively, with 7 bases between them. The CDR3 loop reads CASSFIRNTIYF. The CDR3 bases are TGTGCCAGCAGCTTCATTCGGAACACCATATATTTT.

There are a few counts of this clone. V and J are TRBV4-1 and TRBJ2-3; D gene ambiguous. V dropped 1 base and J dropped 3 bases, with 14 bases sitting between them. This CDR3 region has 16 residues. Germline lookup yields CDR1 MGHRA and CDR2 YSYEKL. The CDR3 DNA follows: TGCGCCAGCAGCCAAGCGAATATGGGCCTTACAGATACGCAGTATTTT. It encodes CASSQANMGLTDTQYF.

The chain joins TRBV5-4 to TRBJ1-6, with TRBD1 matching over 8 bases. Per germline, CDR1 SGHNT and CDR2 YYREEE (reference sequence). The CDR3 loop spans 16 amino acids. The J segment lost 4 bases and the V segment lost 5 bases, leaving 8 bases of the junction unmatched. Here the CDR3 reads CASSPPGQAYNSPLHF. The CDR3 region has the DNA TGTGCCAGCAGTCCACCGGGACAGGCTTATAATTCACCCCTCCACTTT.

This chain uses TRBV10-1 with TRBJ2-3; 8 bases map to TRBD1. CDR3 size: 13 residues. V was clipped by 9 bases and J by 5 bases; unmatched bases: 7. Germline V gene lookup returns CDR1 WNHNN and CDR2 SYGVQD (reference sequence). The CDR3 is CASRTGTKDTQYF. Written as DNA, the CDR3 is TGCGCCAGTCGGACAGGGACGAAAGATACGCAGTATTTT.

The chain uses TRBV7-2 and TRBJ1-4, with 11 bases fitting TRBD1. Trimming at V came to 5 bases and at J to 7 bases, leaving 6 bases not matched to a gene. In germline, CDR1 is SGHTA, CDR2 FQGNSA. The CDR3 consists of 15 residues. The CDR3 sequence is CASSKDRGRFEKLFF. The CDR3 nucleotides read TGTGCCAGCAGCAAGGACAGGGGGCGCTTTGAAAAACTGTTTTTT. The whole variable domain, remainder taken from reference TRBV7-2 and TRBJ1-4, is GAGVSQSPSNKVTEKGKDVELRCDPISGHTALYWYRQSLGQGLEFLIYFQGNSAPDKSGLPSDRFSAERTGGSVSTLTIQRTQQEDSAVYLCASSKDRGRFEKLFFGSGTQLSVL.

The genes are TRBV11-3 and TRBJ1-3; perhaps TRBD1 as D (6 bases). V was clipped by 2 bases and J by 9 bases, with 11 bases between them. CDR3 length equals 13 residues. Looked up from germline, CDR1 is SGHNT and CDR2 is YENEEA. CDR3 sequence: CASSLTGRATIYF. DNA of the CDR3: TGTGCCAGCAGCTTAACAGGGCGAGCCACCATATATTTT.

The chain carries TRBV15 and TRBJ2-5; D might be TRBD2 (6 bases). Germline-derived CDR1 and CDR2 are LNHNV and YYDKDF (reference sequence). Trimming took off 0 bases at V and 5 bases at J, with 13 bases between the two ends. There are 15 residues in the CDR3. The CDR3 DNA reads as TGTGCCACCAGCAGAGATGGCGGGGAGTGGGAGACCCAGTACTTC. Translation gives CATSRDGGEWETQYF.

The chain uses TRBV6-5 and TRBJ2-7, with 12 bases identical to TRBD2. J gave up 2 bases and V 6 bases, and 5 bases lay outside the gene matches. Germline-derived CDR1 and CDR2 are MNHEY and SVGAGI. There are 15 residues in the CDR3. The CDR3 is CASRPTSGGPYEQYF. Here the CDR3 DNA reads TGTGCCAGCAGACCTACTAGCGGGGGGCCCTACGAGCAGTACTTC.

This clone was recorded a few times. The chain combines TRBV6-5 with TRBJ2-7; 11 nucleotides align to TRBD2. J gave up 7 bases and V 5 bases, and 7 bases lay outside the gene matches. The germline V gene encodes CDR1 MNHEY and CDR2 SVGAGI. This CDR3 is 14 amino acids long. The CDR3 here is CASSRPGLAEEQYF. In nucleotides, the CDR3 is TGTGCCAGCAGTCGCCCGGGACTAGCGGAAGAGCAGTACTTC.

The sample holds a few counts of this clone. The chain combines TRBV28 with TRBJ2-7, with 8 bases lining up with TRBD2. The CDR3 runs to 15 residues. Germline trimming cut 1 base from V and 3 bases from J; bases unmatched to any gene: 5. CDR1 is MDHEN and CDR2 is SYDVKM in the germline V gene. DNA for the CDR3: TGTGCCAGCAGTTTATCCGGGACTAGAGGCTACGAGCAGTACTTC. Translating gives CASSLSGTRGYEQYF.

The chain carries TRBV7-9 and TRBJ2-7, with a weak D call TRBD1 (6 bases). The CDR3 runs to 16 residues. The V end lost 6 bases, the J end lost 2 bases, and 20 bases lay between the germline ends. CDR1 and CDR2 from the germline V gene are SEHNR and FQNEAQ (reference sequence). CDR3 loop: CASSKAQGSYPYEQYF. The DNA for the CDR3 is TGTGCCAGCAGTAAGGCCCAGGGGTCTTACCCCTACGAGCAGTACTTC.

The chain joins TRBV5-1 to TRBJ2-2; 7 nucleotides agree with TRBD1. V dropped 7 bases and J dropped 4; count of bases not matched to a gene: 10. CDR3 length: 15 residues. Germline CDR1 reads SGHRS; CDR2 reads YFSETQ. The CDR3 DNA follows: TGCGCCAGCGCTATACCAGGGGGACCCACCGGGGAGCTGTTTTTT. Protein product: CASAIPGGPTGELFF.

The genes are TRBV7-2 and TRBJ1-5; 9 bases are a match to TRBD1. CDR1 is SGHTA and CDR2 is FQGNSA in the germline V gene. The trim removed 2 bases at V and 7 bases at J, leaving 6 bases unmatched. This CDR3 is 15 amino acids long. The CDR3 DNA reads TGTGCCAGCAGCTTAACCCGGACAGGGGACCAGCCCCAGCATTTT. It yields the protein CASSLTRTGDQPQHF.

This clone was observed a single time. The chain joins TRBV27 to TRBJ1-5; a weak D match, TRBD1 (5 bases). Germline CDR1 MNHEY, CDR2 SMNVEV (reference sequence). The length of the CDR3 is 14 residues. Trimming cost V 4 bases and J 3 bases, with 10 bases left between them. CDR3 DNA: TGTGCCAGCAGTTCGAGACAGCCCAATCAGCCCCAGCATTTT. Translation gives CASSSRQPNQPQHF.

This rearrangement joins TRBV4-3 to TRBJ1-1; no definite D call. In germline, CDR1 is LGHNA, CDR2 YSLEER. V was cut by 2 bases and J by 5 bases, with 9 bases left in between. The CDR3 spans 13 residues. CDR3 sequence reads: CASSQWPGTEAFF. In DNA, the CDR3 is TGCGCCAGCAGCCAATGGCCGGGGACTGAAGCTTTCTTT.

DNA for the CDR3: TGTGCCTGGAGTCGGACAGGGCGAAACACTGAAGCTTTCTTT. Protein product: CAWSRTGRNTEAFF. This chain links TRBV30 with TRBJ1-1; 8 bases map to TRBD1. Trimming at V came to 2 bases and at J to 2 bases, leaving 4 bases not matched to a gene. The CDR3 is 14 residues long. Germline V gene data show CDR1 as GTSNPN and CDR2 as SVGIG (reference sequence).

Written as DNA, the CDR3 is TGTGCCAGCAGTGAGTACAGGGGGCCGCCGGTGAGCCCCAACACTGAAGCTTTCTTT. This gives the protein CASSEYRGPPVSPNTEAFF. This chain connects TRBV2 to TRBJ1-1, with TRBD1 identical over 9 bases. V shed 3 bases, J shed 2 bases, and the junction held 16 bases outside the gene matches. The CDR3 sequence is 19 residues long. Germline CDR1 and CDR2: SNHLY and FYNNEI.

The gene calls are TRBV20-1 and TRBJ2-1; the D is unclear. CDR3 length equals 11 residues. Trimming left V 0 bases short and J 6 bases short, with 3 bases between. Germline CDR1 DFQATT, CDR2 SNEGSKA (reference sequence). CDR3 loop: CSARERNEQFF. DNA of the CDR3: TGCAGTGCTAGAGAGCGCAATGAGCAGTTCTTC.

In the case of this clone: At the DNA level, this CDR3 is encoded by other sequences in the same sample as well. The J gene is TRBJ1-1, the V gene TRBV6-5; D is perhaps TRBD1 (5 bases). CDR1 is MNHEY and CDR2 is SVGAGI in the germline V gene. CDR3 size: 14 residues. V was clipped by 0 bases and J by 1 base, with 6 bases between them. Written as DNA, the CDR3 is TGTGCCAGCAGTTACTCGCAGGGGAACACTGAAGCTTTCTTT. Translating it yields CASSYSQGNTEAFF.

V and J are TRBV29-1 and TRBJ2-5; TRBD1 agrees at 9 bases. The J call may be mistaken, given a closer DNA end match to TRBJ2-7. The CDR3 covers 16 residues. The germline CDR1 and CDR2 sequences are SQVTM and ANQGSEA. CDR3 amino acids: CSVLDRGIFSRGEQYF. CDR3 nucleotide sequence: TGCAGCGTGCTAGACAGGGGGATTTTTTCTAGAGGCGAGCAGTACTTC.